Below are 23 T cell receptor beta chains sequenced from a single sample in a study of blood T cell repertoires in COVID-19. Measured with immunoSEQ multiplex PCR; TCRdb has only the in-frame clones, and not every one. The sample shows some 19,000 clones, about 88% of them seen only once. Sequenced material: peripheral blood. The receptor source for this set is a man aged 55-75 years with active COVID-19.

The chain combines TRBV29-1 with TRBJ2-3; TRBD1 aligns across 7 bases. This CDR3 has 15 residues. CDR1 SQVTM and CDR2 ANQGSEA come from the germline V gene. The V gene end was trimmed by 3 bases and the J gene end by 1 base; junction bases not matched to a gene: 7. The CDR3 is CSVEGAGGRTDTQYF. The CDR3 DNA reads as TGCAGCGTTGAGGGGGCAGGGGGTCGCACAGATACGCAGTATTTT.

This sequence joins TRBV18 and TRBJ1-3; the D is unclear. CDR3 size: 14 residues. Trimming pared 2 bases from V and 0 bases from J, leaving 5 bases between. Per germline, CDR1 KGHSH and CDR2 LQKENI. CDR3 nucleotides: TGTGCCAGCTCACCAGGGCGCTCTGGAAACACCATATATTTT. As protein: CASSPGRSGNTIYF.

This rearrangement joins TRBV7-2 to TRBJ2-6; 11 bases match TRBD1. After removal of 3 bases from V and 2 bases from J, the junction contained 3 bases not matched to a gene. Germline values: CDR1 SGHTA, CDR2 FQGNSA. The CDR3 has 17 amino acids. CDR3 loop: CASSFRTGGPGANVLTF. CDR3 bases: TGTGCCAGCAGCTTCCGGACAGGGGGCCCTGGGGCCAACGTCCTGACTTTC.

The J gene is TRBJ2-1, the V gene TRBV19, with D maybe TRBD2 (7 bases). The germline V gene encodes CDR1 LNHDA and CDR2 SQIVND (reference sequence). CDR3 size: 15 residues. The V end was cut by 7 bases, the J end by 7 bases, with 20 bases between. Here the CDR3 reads CASTLVGGARNEQFF. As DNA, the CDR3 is TGTGCCAGTACCCTTGTAGGGGGGGCACGGAATGAGCAGTTCTTC.

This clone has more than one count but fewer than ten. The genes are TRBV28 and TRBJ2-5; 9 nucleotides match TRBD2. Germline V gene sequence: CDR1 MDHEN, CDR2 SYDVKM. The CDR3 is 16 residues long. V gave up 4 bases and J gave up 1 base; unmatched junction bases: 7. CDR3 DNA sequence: TGTGCCAGCAGTTCGCCCAGCGGGGGGATCCAAGAGACCCAGTACTTC. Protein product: CASSSPSGGIQETQYF.

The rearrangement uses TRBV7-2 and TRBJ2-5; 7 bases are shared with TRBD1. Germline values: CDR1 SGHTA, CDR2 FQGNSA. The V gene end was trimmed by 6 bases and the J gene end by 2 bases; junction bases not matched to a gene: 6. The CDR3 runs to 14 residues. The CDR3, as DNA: TGTGCCAGCAGGGGATTCAGGGGGCAAGAGACCCAGTACTTC. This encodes CASRGFRGQETQYF.

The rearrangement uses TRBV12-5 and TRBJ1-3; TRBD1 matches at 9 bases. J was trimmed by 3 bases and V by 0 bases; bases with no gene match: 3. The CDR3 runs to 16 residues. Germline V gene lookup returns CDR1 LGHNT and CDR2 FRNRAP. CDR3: CASGLVQGAGGNTIYF. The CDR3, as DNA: TGTGCTAGTGGTTTGGTACAGGGGGCAGGTGGAAACACCATATATTTT.

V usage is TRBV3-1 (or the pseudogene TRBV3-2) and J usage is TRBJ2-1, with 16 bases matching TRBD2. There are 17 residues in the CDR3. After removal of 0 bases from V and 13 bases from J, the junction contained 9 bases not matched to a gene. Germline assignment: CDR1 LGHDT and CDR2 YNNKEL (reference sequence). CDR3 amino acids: CASSQDYGTSGRDRQFF. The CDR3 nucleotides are TGTGCCAGCAGCCAAGATTATGGGACTAGCGGGAGGGACCGCCAGTTCTTC.

The chain's CDR3 is CASSEMGNGYTF. As DNA, the CDR3 is TGTGCCAGCAGTGAAATGGGCAATGGCTACACCTTC. The rearrangement links TRBV25-1 to TRBJ1-2; D gene unclear. From germline, CDR1 is MGHDK and CDR2 SYGVNS. CDR3 size: 12 residues. V shed 2 bases and J shed 6 bases, with 7 bases lying between them.

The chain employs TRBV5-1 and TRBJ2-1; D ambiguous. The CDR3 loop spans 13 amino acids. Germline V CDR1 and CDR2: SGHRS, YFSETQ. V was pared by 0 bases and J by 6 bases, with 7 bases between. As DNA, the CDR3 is TGCGCCAGCAGCTTGGGCCCGGTCAATGAGCAGTTCTTC. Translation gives CASSLGPVNEQFF. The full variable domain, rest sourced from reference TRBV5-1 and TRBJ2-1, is KAGVTQTPRYLIKTRGQQVTLSCSPISGHRSVSWYQQTPGQGLQFLFEYFSETQRNKGNFPGRFSGRQFSNSRSEMNVSTLELGDSALYLCASSLGPVNEQFFGPGTRLTVL.

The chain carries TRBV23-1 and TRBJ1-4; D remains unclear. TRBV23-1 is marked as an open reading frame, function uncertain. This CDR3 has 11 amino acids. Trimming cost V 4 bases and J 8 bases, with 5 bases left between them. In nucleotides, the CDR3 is TGCGCCAGCAGTCGTCAGGAAAAACTGTTTTTT. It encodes CASSRQEKLFF.

The CDR3 protein is CASSSSGTPNTGELFF. The CDR3 DNA sequence: TGCGCCAGCAGCTCCTCCGGGACACCTAACACCGGGGAGCTGTTTTTT. The rearrangement links TRBV5-1 to TRBJ2-2, with D tentatively TRBD1 (6 bases). The germline V gene encodes CDR1 SGHRS and CDR2 YFSETQ. Trimming cost V 3 bases and J 2 bases, with 14 bases left between them. The CDR3 spans 16 residues.

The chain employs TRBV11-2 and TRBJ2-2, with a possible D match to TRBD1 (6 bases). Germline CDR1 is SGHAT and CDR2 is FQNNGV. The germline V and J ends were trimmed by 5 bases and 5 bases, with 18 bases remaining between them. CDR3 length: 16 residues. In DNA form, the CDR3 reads TGTGCCAGCAGCCCGACCACAGGGAAGGCTACCGGGGAGCTGTTTTTT. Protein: CASSPTTGKATGELFF.

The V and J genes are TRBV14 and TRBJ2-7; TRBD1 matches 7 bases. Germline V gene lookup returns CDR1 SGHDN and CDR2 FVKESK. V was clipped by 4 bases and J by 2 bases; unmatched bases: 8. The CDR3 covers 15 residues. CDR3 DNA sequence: TGTGCCAGCAGCCCACAACAGGGGCGCACCTACGAGCAGTACTTC. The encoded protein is CASSPQQGRTYEQYF. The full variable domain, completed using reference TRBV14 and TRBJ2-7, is EAGVTQFPSHSVIEKGQTVTLRCDPISGHDNLYWYRRVMGKEIKFLLHFVKESKQDESGMPNNRFLAERTGGTYSTLKVQPAELEDSGVYFCASSPQQGRTYEQYFGPGTRLTVT.

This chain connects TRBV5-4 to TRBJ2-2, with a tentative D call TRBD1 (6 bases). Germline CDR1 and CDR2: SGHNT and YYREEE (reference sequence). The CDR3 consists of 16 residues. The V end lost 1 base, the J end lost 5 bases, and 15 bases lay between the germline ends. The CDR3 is CASSLTGSWETGELFF. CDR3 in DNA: TGTGCCAGCAGCTTGACAGGGAGCTGGGAGACCGGGGAGCTGTTTTTT.

CDR3 DNA sequence: TGTGCCAGCAGCCAAGGACAGCAAGAGACCCAGTACTTC. Protein sequence: CASSQGQQETQYF. The V and J genes are TRBV5-4 and TRBJ2-5, with a tentative D call TRBD1 (6 bases). V was pared by 4 bases and J by 2 bases, with 9 bases between. Germline CDR1 SGHNT, CDR2 YYREEE (reference sequence). There are 13 residues in the CDR3. Looking up the rest from reference TRBV5-4 and TRBJ2-5 gives the full variable domain: ETGVTQSPTHLIKTRGQQVTLRCSSQSGHNTVSWYQQALGQGPQFIFQYYREEENGRGNFPPRFSGLQFPNYSSELNVNALELDDSALYLCASSQGQQETQYFGPGTRLLVL.

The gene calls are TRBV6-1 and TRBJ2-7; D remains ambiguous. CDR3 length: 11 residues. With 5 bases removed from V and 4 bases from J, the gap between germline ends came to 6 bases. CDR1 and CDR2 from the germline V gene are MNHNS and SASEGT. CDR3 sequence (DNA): TGTGCCAGCAGTTCCAAATACGAGCAGTACTTC. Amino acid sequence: CASSSKYEQYF.

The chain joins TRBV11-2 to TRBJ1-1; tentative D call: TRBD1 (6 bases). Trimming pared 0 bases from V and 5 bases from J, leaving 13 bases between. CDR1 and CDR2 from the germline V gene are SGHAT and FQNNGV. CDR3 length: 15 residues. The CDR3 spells CASSLDRVTGTEAFF. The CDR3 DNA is TGTGCCAGCAGCTTAGATAGGGTTACAGGGACTGAAGCTTTCTTT.

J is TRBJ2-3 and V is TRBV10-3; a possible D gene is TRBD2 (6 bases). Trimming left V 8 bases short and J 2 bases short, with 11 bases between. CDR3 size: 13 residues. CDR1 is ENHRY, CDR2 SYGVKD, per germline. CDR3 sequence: CAIRLEDTDTQYF. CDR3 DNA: TGTGCCATCCGACTAGAAGACACAGATACGCAGTATTTT.

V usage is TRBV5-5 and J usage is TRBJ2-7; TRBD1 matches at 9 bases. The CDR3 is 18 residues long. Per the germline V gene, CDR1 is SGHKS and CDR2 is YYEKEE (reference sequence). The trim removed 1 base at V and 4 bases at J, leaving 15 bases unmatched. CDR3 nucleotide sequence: TGTGCCAGCAGCTTGCCCGACAGGGGGTGGCCCGTGTTGTACGAGCAGTACTTC. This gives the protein CASSLPDRGWPVLYEQYF.

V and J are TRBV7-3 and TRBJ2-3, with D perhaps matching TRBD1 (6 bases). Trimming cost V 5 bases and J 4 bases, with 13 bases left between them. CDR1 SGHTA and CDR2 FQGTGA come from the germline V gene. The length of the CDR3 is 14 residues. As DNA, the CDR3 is TGTGCCAGCAGCCATGGGGGCTCCGCAGATACGCAGTATTTT. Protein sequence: CASSHGGSADTQYF.

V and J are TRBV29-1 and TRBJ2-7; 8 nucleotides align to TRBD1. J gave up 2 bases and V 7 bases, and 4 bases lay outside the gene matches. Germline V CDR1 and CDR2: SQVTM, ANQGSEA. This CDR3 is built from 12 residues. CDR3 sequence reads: CSAQGAAYEQYF. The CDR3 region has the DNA TGCAGCGCCCAGGGGGCGGCCTACGAGCAGTACTTC.

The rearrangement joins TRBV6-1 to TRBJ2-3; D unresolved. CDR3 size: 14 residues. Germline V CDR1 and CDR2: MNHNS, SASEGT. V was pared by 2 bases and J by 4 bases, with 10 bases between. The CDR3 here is CASSEMRQSDTQYF. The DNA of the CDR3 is TGTGCCAGCAGTGAAATGAGACAATCAGATACGCAGTATTTT.